This TCR beta chain was obtained from a study of cytomegalovirus exposure and HLA in healthy donors. Study in general: Earlier, 150 million to 200 million T cells were analyzed, and 90 million to 140 million unique TCR beta sequences were found among them. Study-wide findings and caveats: Reported findings show TCR beta sequences accurately forecast HLA-A and HLA-B alleles in most subjects. A highly shared variant cluster was judged a likely technical artifact. The study labeled 170 or so TCR beta chains cytomegalovirus-associated.

With regard to this clone: Its antigen is unknown.

It was with 60 Vbeta and 13 Jbeta primers that the PCR ran. Data came from immunoSEQ multiplex PCR; TCRdb stores just in-frame clones and leaves some out. This sample yields approximately 190,000 clones, of which 84% are seen a single time; roughly 2.6% belongs to the top ten. This CDR3 contains 15 residues. V was pared by 4 bases and J by 4 bases, with 17 bases between. Germline loops: CDR1 SGDLS, CDR2 YYNGEE. The sample consisted of PBMCs. This receptor was obtained from a woman aged 45-65 years in good health and CMV-seropositive. The chain carries TRBV9 and TRBJ1-2; TRBD1 might be the D (6 bases). In DNA form, the CDR3 reads TGTGCCAGCAGCCCCACAGGGACGGTTAGCTATGGCTACACCTTC. Its translation is CASSPTGTVSYGYTF.